What follows are 14 T cell receptor beta chains derived from one specimen sequenced in a study of control samples from healthy donors and cancer patients. Data came from immunoSEQ multiplex PCR; TCRdb stores just in-frame clones and leaves some out. The table shows 130,000 or so clones, with 89% occurring only once. Sequenced material: blood. The receptors here all came from a man aged 50 or older in good health.

CDR3 amino acids: CASSPVTSGTNTGELFF. CDR3 bases: TGTGCCAGCAGCCCCGTTACTAGCGGAACGAACACCGGGGAGCTGTTTTTT. The genes are TRBV3-1 (or the pseudogene TRBV3-2) and TRBJ2-2, with 8 bases aligning to TRBD2. V dropped 4 bases and J dropped 0; count of bases not matched to a gene: 7. CDR1 is LGHDT and CDR2 is YNNKEL in the germline V gene (reference sequence). CDR3 size: 17 residues.

The chain has TRBV18 and TRBJ1-1; perhaps TRBD1 as D (6 bases). The CDR3 totals 14 residues. Germline V CDR1 and CDR2: KGHSH, LQKENI. The germline V and J ends were trimmed by 2 bases and 3 bases, with 10 bases remaining between them. As DNA, the CDR3 is TGTGCCAGCTCACCAACAGGGTGGGACACTGAAGCTTTCTTT. Translated: CASSPTGWDTEAFF.

This clone was observed once. The chain employs TRBV2 and TRBJ2-6; no firm D call. There are 16 residues in the CDR3. The germline V gene encodes CDR1 SNHLY and CDR2 FYNNEI. Trimming removed 4 bases at V and 0 bases at J, with 10 bases between. The CDR3 sequence: CASSVHRTSGANVLTF. In nucleotides, the CDR3 is TGTGCCAGCAGTGTCCACAGAACCTCTGGGGCCAACGTCCTGACTTTC.

This chain links TRBV7-9 with TRBJ1-2; D gene ambiguous. The CDR3 runs to 16 residues. Germline CDR1 is SEHNR and CDR2 is FQNEAQ (reference sequence). Trimming stripped 3 bases from V and 4 bases from J, with 18 bases between. The CDR3 nucleotides are TGTGCCAGCAGCTTGGCCCAAGGCAGTCTCAGCTATGGCTACACCTTC. Protein product: CASSLAQGSLSYGYTF.

The chain carries TRBV6-2 or TRBV6-3 and TRBJ2-5; 9 nucleotides align to TRBD1. The CDR3 runs to 12 residues. V lost 5 bases to trimming and J lost 7 bases; unmatched junction nucleotides: 2. From germline, CDR1 is MNHEY and CDR2 SVGEGT. The CDR3 DNA reads TGTGCCAGCAGTGCGGACAGGGGGACCCAGTACTTC. It is translated as CASSADRGTQYF.

DNA for the CDR3: TGTGCCAGCACCGCCCTACAGGGTTCCAAAAACATTCAGTACTTC. Encoded protein: CASTALQGSKNIQYF. The chain links TRBV6-6 to TRBJ2-4, with D perhaps matching TRBD1 (6 bases). Germline assignment: CDR1 MNHNY and CDR2 SVGAGI (reference sequence). Trimming stripped 7 bases from V and 2 bases from J, with 15 bases between. The CDR3 consists of 15 residues.

The chain couples TRBV30 to TRBJ1-4; D remains ambiguous. Trimming removed 1 base from V and 5 bases from J, with 2 bases in between. This CDR3 has 11 amino acids. Per germline, CDR1 GTSNPN and CDR2 SVGIG (reference sequence). The CDR3 DNA follows: TGTGCCTGGAGTGGGAATGAAAAACTGTTTTTT. It codes for CAWSGNEKLFF.

This chain joins TRBV16 and TRBJ2-1, with D unresolved. Germline V CDR1 and CDR2: KGHSY, FQNENV. V shed 1 base and J shed 5 bases, with 12 bases lying between them. The CDR3 loop spans 15 amino acids. The DNA of the CDR3 is TGTGCCAGCAGCCAATTCGAAGAAATCAACAATGAGCAGTTCTTC. Its protein product is CASSQFEEINNEQFF.

The chain joins TRBV11-2 to TRBJ1-5; tentative D call: TRBD1 (6 bases). The CDR3 length is 15 residues. The germline V and J ends were trimmed by 0 bases and 7 bases, with 13 bases remaining between them. The germline CDR1 and CDR2 sequences are SGHAT and FQNNGV. CDR3 DNA: TGTGCCAGCAGCTTAGATGGGGGGGCGGCGCAGCCCCAGCATTTT. Its translation is CASSLDGGAAQPQHF. The whole variable domain, remainder taken from reference TRBV11-2 and TRBJ1-5, is EAGVAQSPRYKIIEKRQSVAFWCNPISGHATLYWYQQILGQGPKLLIQFQNNGVVDDSQLPKDRFSAERLKGVDSTLKIQPAKLEDSAVYLCASSLDGGAAQPQHFGDGTRLSIL.

The rearrangement uses TRBV14 and TRBJ1-2; 9 bases fit TRBD1. J was trimmed by 5 bases and V by 0 bases; bases with no gene match: 4. This CDR3 has 15 amino acids. CDR1 is SGHDN and CDR2 is FVKESK in the germline V gene. CDR3 sequence reads: CASSQETGGLYGYTF. CDR3 in DNA: TGTGCCAGCAGCCAAGAAACAGGGGGCTTGTATGGCTACACCTTC.

The genes are TRBV9 and TRBJ1-1; D unresolved. The CDR3 length is 15 residues. CDR1 and CDR2 from the germline V gene are SGDLS and YYNGEE. Trimming pared 0 bases from V and 1 base from J, leaving 10 bases between. The CDR3 loop is CASSVEQLGNTEAFF. The CDR3 nucleotides read TGTGCCAGCAGCGTAGAGCAACTGGGGAACACTGAAGCTTTCTTT.

The chain employs TRBV5-1 and TRBJ2-2; no definite D call. V lost 4 bases to trimming and J lost 8 bases, with 12 bases between them. Germline V gene sequence: CDR1 SGHRS, CDR2 YFSETQ. This CDR3 has 13 residues. The DNA for the CDR3 is TGCGCCAGCAGCCCGGGTGTTGGAGGGGAGCTGTTTTTT. It translates to CASSPGVGGELFF.

The chain combines TRBV4-3 with TRBJ2-7; no definite D call. V gave up 1 base and J gave up 0 bases, with 10 bases separating them. The germline CDR1 and CDR2 sequences are LGHNA and YSLEER. CDR3 length equals 15 residues. The CDR3 region is CASSQATAYSYEQYF. The CDR3 nucleotides are TGCGCCAGCAGCCAAGCAACGGCCTACTCCTACGAGCAGTACTTC.

The rearrangement uses TRBV5-6 and TRBJ2-3; 9 nucleotides align to TRBD2. This CDR3 has 16 residues. Germline CDR1 and CDR2: SGHDT and YYEEEE. V was clipped by 5 bases and J by 4 bases; unmatched bases: 11. CDR3: CASSPNGGGDADTQYF. The DNA of the CDR3 is TGTGCCAGCAGTCCCAATGGCGGGGGGGATGCAGATACGCAGTATTTT.